What follows describes a single T cell receptor (beta chain). As processed by the authors: Reference gene primer amplification in the assay estimated nucleated cell counts. TCRdb's table, derived via immunoSEQ multiplex PCR, lists solely in-frame clones and lacks some. V and J calls and clone size follow that table, whereas D and trimming were derived from the DNA. The data contain roughly 200,000 clones, roughly 73% of them singletons. Germline CDR1 reads SNHLY; CDR2 reads FYNNEI. The V and J ends lost 5 bases and 0 bases respectively, with 11 bases between them. The CDR3 spans 14 residues. The data belong to a study of blood T cell repertoires in COVID-19. Whole-study context: Sites across the United States, Italy and Spain contributed samples from acute and convalescent COVID-19. PBMCs, B-cell-depleted T cells, or T cells were the source of the cDNA or gDNA that made up the material.

The chain uses TRBV2 and TRBJ2-7; D is perhaps TRBD1 (6 bases). Material: peripheral blood. The receptor's source is a woman older than 75 with active or convalescent COVID-19. The CDR3 nucleotides are TGTGCCAGCAGTATGCAGGGGAGCTCCTACGAGCAGTACTTC. As protein: CASSMQGSSYEQYF.